A selection of T cell receptor beta chains follows, all from one sample in a study of T cell responses to AZD1222 COVID-19 vaccine. Sequenced by immunoSEQ multiplex PCR; TCRdb stores in-frame clones only, minus some. In the table there are tens of thousands of clones, around nine tenths of which are singletons. Material: peripheral blood, obtained on day 0 of AZD1222 vaccination. Receptor source: an adult in good health. Each CDR3 is given with its conserved first and last residue. The D gene is left open where the match is weak. A row's size may be missing; if present it is once, few, many or a size class.

cdr3_nt | cdr3_aa | j_call | v_call | d_call | clone_size
TGTGCCAGTAGGCCGGGACAGGGAGTACTTCAGCCCCAGCATTTT | CASRPGQGVLQPQHF | TRBJ1-5 | TRBV19 | TRBD1 | -
TGTGCCAGCAGCTGGAACAGGGGGATACAAGAGACCCAGTACTTC | CASSWNRGIQETQYF | TRBJ2-5 | TRBV7-9 | TRBD1 | -
TGTGCCAGCAGTTACGGGGCAGGCGCCTACGAGCAGTACTTC | CASSYGAGAYEQYF | TRBJ2-7 | TRBV6-5 | - | -
TGTGCCAGCAGCGTAGGGGGCGGGAACGGTAGAAATGAGCAGTTCTTC | CASSVGGGNGRNEQFF | TRBJ2-1 | TRBV9 | - | -
TGCGCCAGCAGCCCTAGCGGGAGGTGGTACGAGCAGTACTTC | CASSPSGRWYEQYF | TRBJ2-7 | TRBV4-1 | TRBD2 | -
TGCGCCAGCAGCCAAGTTGAGGCCAGAAGCACAGATACGCAGTATTTT | CASSQVEARSTDTQYF | TRBJ2-3 | TRBV4-1 | - | -
TGTGCCAGCAGTTTAGCGGGAGGACCGGGGGAGCAGTACTTC | CASSLAGGPGEQYF | TRBJ2-7 | TRBV28 | TRBD2 | once
TGTGCCAGCAGCTTGGTTGGATACGAGCAGTACTTC | CASSLVGYEQYF | TRBJ2-7 | TRBV5-4 | - | -
TGTGCCAGTAGTATAGAATGGTCGGGCGGCACTGAAGCTTTCTTT | CASSIEWSGGTEAFF | TRBJ1-1 | TRBV19 | - | -
TGTGCCAGCAGTTACCAAGCGGGATTCGCCGAGCAGTACTTC | CASSYQAGFAEQYF | TRBJ2-7 | TRBV27 | TRBD2 | -
TGTGCCAGCAGTCGGCAGTTAGCAGCCGGGGAGCTGTTTTTT | CASSRQLAAGELFF | TRBJ2-2 | TRBV5-4 | - | -
TGTGCCAGCAGCTTCGGGAGTAGCAATCAGCCCCAGCATTTT | CASSFGSSNQPQHF | TRBJ1-5 | TRBV7-8 | - | -
TGCAGCGTTGAAGGACTAACAGGGGAGGGCTATGGCTACACCTTC | CSVEGLTGEGYGYTF | TRBJ1-2 | TRBV29-1 | TRBD1 | -
TGTGCCAGCAGCTTAGGAGTTAACTATGGCTACACCTTC | CASSLGVNYGYTF | TRBJ1-2 | TRBV7-9 | - | -
TGTGCCAGCAGTTTATTGGCGAGAAACACCATATATTTT | CASSLLARNTIYF | TRBJ1-3 | TRBV28 | - | -
TGTGCCAGCAGTTTACCGGGCCTCTATGGCTACACCTTC | CASSLPGLYGYTF | TRBJ1-2 | TRBV28 | - | -
TGTGCTAGCAGCTCGCGGACTAGCGGCGACTCAGGGGCAGATACGCAGTATTTT | CASSSRTSGDSGADTQYF | TRBJ2-3 | TRBV7-7 | TRBD2 | -
TGTGCCAGCAGTGAGACCGGGACAGGGAGTGAAAAACTGTTTTTT | CASSETGTGSEKLFF | TRBJ1-4 | TRBV6-1 | TRBD1 | once
TGTGCCAGCAGTTTACTTGGGGACCAAGAGACCCAGTACTTC | CASSLLGDQETQYF | TRBJ2-5 | TRBV27 | - | -
TGTGCCAGCAGTTTATCGGGGGATCAGCCCCAGCATTTT | CASSLSGDQPQHF | TRBJ1-5 | TRBV28 | - | -
TGTGCCAGTAGTATGAGTGGGGGAGGCTACACCTTC | CASSMSGGGYTF | TRBJ1-2 | TRBV19 | - | -
TGTGCCAGCAGTTTGTGGACTAGCCTTAGTGCCGGGGAGCTGTTTTTT | CASSLWTSLSAGELFF | TRBJ2-2 | TRBV6-5 | TRBD2 | few
TGTGCTAGCAGCTTAGAGGGGTCGGCTGGAAACACCATATATTTT | CASSLEGSAGNTIYF | TRBJ1-3 | TRBV7-7 | - | -
TGTGCCAGCTCACCCGTAGCGGTTAGCTCCTACGAGCAGTACTTC | CASSPVAVSSYEQYF | TRBJ2-7 | TRBV18 | - | few
TGTGCCAGCAGCTCGACAGGGGGAGAGCGGGAGACCCAGTACTTC | CASSSTGGERETQYF | TRBJ2-5 | TRBV7-9 | TRBD1 | -
TGTGCCAGTAGTCACCTCTTGGACAGGGGGCGAAATGGCTACACCTTC | CASSHLLDRGRNGYTF | TRBJ1-2 | TRBV19 | TRBD1 | -
TGTGCCAGCAGTTTGTCACAGGGTAGCAATCAGCCCCAGCATTTT | CASSLSQGSNQPQHF | TRBJ1-5 | TRBV6-5 | - | -
TGTGCCAGTTCCCTTGAGGGGATTAGCAATCAGCCCCAGCATTTT | CASSLEGISNQPQHF | TRBJ1-5 | TRBV19 | - | -
TGTGCCAGCAGCACCCCCCCGCCCCTCCACTTT | CASSTPPPLHF | TRBJ1-6 | TRBV21-1 | - | once
TGTGCCAGCAGATATCCTCGGGGCTCTGGAAACACCATATATTTT | CASRYPRGSGNTIYF | TRBJ1-3 | TRBV28 | - | -
TGTGCCAGCAGCGCCCATACTAGCGGGAGCGTCGCCGGGGAGCTGTTTTTT | CASSAHTSGSVAGELFF | TRBJ2-2 | TRBV11-2 | TRBD2 | few
TGTGCCAGCACCCCACCCCGGCTAGCGGGCGCCGGGGAGCTGTTTTTT | CASTPPRLAGAGELFF | TRBJ2-2 | TRBV7-2 | TRBD2 | -
TGTGCCTGGAGTGGCTCCCCAGGATACGGAAACACCATATATTTT | CAWSGSPGYGNTIYF | TRBJ1-3 | TRBV30 | - | -
TGTGCCAGCAGAGGAGATAATTCACCCCTCCACTTT | CASRGDNSPLHF | TRBJ1-6 | TRBV2 | - | -
TGCGCCAGCAGCCACGCAGGCCTGAACACTGAAGCTTTCTTT | CASSHAGLNTEAFF | TRBJ1-1 | TRBV4-1 | - | once
TGTGCCAGCAGTGGGACAGGGGGACTATCAGGCTACACCTTC | CASSGTGGLSGYTF | TRBJ1-2 | TRBV27 | TRBD1 | -
TGTGCCACCCGGGACAGGGTGGGAGAGACCCAGTACTTC | CATRDRVGETQYF | TRBJ2-5 | TRBV10-3 | TRBD1 | once
TGTGCCAGCAGCCCTAGACAGGGAGGGGATTATGGCTACACCTTC | CASSPRQGGDYGYTF | TRBJ1-2 | TRBV9 | TRBD1 | -
TGTGCCAGCAGCTTAGGCAGGGGTAACTATGGCTACACCTTC | CASSLGRGNYGYTF | TRBJ1-2 | TRBV7-9 | - | -
TGTGCCAGCAGTGATACGGGACAGGGAAACTACGAGCAGTACTTC | CASSDTGQGNYEQYF | TRBJ2-7 | TRBV6-1 | TRBD1 | -
TGTGCCAGCAGCTTAGCTGGGGGAGGGGAAGAGCAGTTCTTC | CASSLAGGGEEQFF | TRBJ2-1 | TRBV7-2 | TRBD2 | -
TGCGCCAGCAGTGGAGGACTAGCGGGAGGGCAGGAGACCCAGTACTTC | CASSGGLAGGQETQYF | TRBJ2-5 | TRBV10-1 | TRBD2 | few
TGTGCCTGGAGTACTAGCACGGGAGATATCGGGGAGCTGTTTTTT | CAWSTSTGDIGELFF | TRBJ2-2 | TRBV30 | - | -
TGTGCCAGCAGCCAAGATGCCTCTGGGGTAACTAACTATGGCTACACCTTC | CASSQDASGVTNYGYTF | TRBJ1-2 | TRBV4-2 | - | -
TGTGCCAGCAGCTGGAGCGGGGTGGTATACAATGAGCAGTTCTTC | CASSWSGVVYNEQFF | TRBJ2-1 | TRBV7-2 | TRBD2 | -
TGTGCCAGCAGTTTATCCACAGTTGCTGAAGCTTTCTTT | CASSLSTVAEAFF | TRBJ1-1 | TRBV27 | - | few
TGTGCCAGCAGCGTACAGGTTCGCACTGAAGCTTTCTTT | CASSVQVRTEAFF | TRBJ1-1 | TRBV7-2 | - | -
TGCGCCAGCAGCCAAGAATCCCCTGGCTACAATGAGCAGTTCTTC | CASSQESPGYNEQFF | TRBJ2-1 | TRBV4-3 | - | -
TGTGCCAGTAGTATAGATCGGACAGTGCCCTATAGCAATCAGCCCCAGCATTTT | CASSIDRTVPYSNQPQHF | TRBJ1-5 | TRBV19 | - | -
TGTGCCAGCAGTCCGACAAAGCTCAAGGAAAAACTGTTTTTT | CASSPTKLKEKLFF | TRBJ1-4 | TRBV6-5 | - | once
TGCGCCAGCAGCGCGAGAGGGACAGGGGGCATTAACGGGGAGCTGTTTTTT | CASSARGTGGINGELFF | TRBJ2-2 | TRBV5-1 | TRBD1 | -
TGTGCCAGCAGTTACCCCGACCCTGAGCAGTTCTTC | CASSYPDPEQFF | TRBJ2-1 | TRBV6-2/TRBV6-3 | - | once
TGTGCCAGCAGTGGGACAGGGAGTAGCAATCAGCCCCAGCATTTT | CASSGTGSSNQPQHF | TRBJ1-5 | TRBV2 | TRBD1 | -
TGTGCCTGCGGACTAGCGGGAGGGCTAGAGACCCAGTACTTC | CACGLAGGLETQYF | TRBJ2-5 | TRBV6-5 | TRBD2 | -
TGTGCCAGCAGCTTGAAGGGCGCAGGGGCGGAGACCCAGTACTTC | CASSLKGAGAETQYF | TRBJ2-5 | TRBV3-1/TRBV3-2 | - | -
TGTGCCAGCAGCCAAGATTCGGGGGCTTACTACAATGAGCAGTTCTTC | CASSQDSGAYYNEQFF | TRBJ2-1 | TRBV4-2 | - | -
TGTGCCAGCAGTTACCAGGGATCCTACGAGCAGTACTTC | CASSYQGSYEQYF | TRBJ2-7 | TRBV6-2/TRBV6-3 | - | -
TGCAGCGTTGTGGGGCGCGGGGGGGGAGAGACCCAGTACTTC | CSVVGRGGGETQYF | TRBJ2-5 | TRBV29-1 | TRBD2 | -
TGTGCCAGCCGAACCTCCCGTTTGTATGTACAGGGCACAGATACGCAGTATTTT | CASRTSRLYVQGTDTQYF | TRBJ2-3 | TRBV28 | - | -
TGTGCCATCAGTGAAGGACAGGGGGTTTCACCCCTCCACTTT | CAISEGQGVSPLHF | TRBJ1-6 | TRBV10-3 | TRBD1 | -